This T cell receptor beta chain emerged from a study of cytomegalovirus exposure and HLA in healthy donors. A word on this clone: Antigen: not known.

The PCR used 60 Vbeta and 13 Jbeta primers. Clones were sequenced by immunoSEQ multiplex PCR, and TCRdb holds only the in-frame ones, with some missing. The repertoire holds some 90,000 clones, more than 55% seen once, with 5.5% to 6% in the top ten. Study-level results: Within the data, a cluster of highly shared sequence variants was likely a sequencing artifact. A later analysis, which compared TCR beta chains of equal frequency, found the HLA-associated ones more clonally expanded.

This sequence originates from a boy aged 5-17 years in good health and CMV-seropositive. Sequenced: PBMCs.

As DNA, the CDR3 is TGCGCCAGCAGCTCGTCGCAGGGTTTTGGGTACAATGAGCAGTTCTTC. Translated: CASSSSQGFGYNEQFF. This chain connects TRBV5-1 to TRBJ2-1; a possible D gene is TRBD1 (5 bases). Germline CDR1 SGHRS, CDR2 YFSETQ. V shed 3 bases and J shed 4 bases, with 17 bases lying between them. There are 16 residues in the CDR3.